The rows below give T cell receptor beta chains drawn from one sample of a study of PD-1 blockade in classical Hodgkin lymphoma. Here immunoSEQ multiplex PCR was the method, and the copy in TCRdb shows in-frame clones only, minus some. The table lists tens of thousands of clones, around 90% of them singletons. Sequencing was carried out using peripheral blood mononuclear cells (PBMCs). Every receptor here comes from a human donor with classical Hodgkin lymphoma. CDR3s include the opening cysteine and the closing phenylalanine or tryptophan. The order of the fields is J gene, CDR3 length, V gene, clone size, D gene, CDR3 DNA, CDR3 protein. The D gene is left open where the match is weak. Not every row has a clone size; where given, it reads once, few, many or a size class.

J: TRBJ1-5
length: 15
V: TRBV6-1
size: -
D: -
DNA: TGTGCCAGCAGTTGGGCGGCACAGGACTCAAGGCCCCAGCATTTT
CDR3: CASSWAAQDSRPQHF

J: TRBJ2-7
length: 15
V: TRBV11-2
size: -
D: TRBD2
DNA: TGTGCCAGCAGCTTAGAGCTAGCGGGAGGAAAAGAGCAGTACTTC
CDR3: CASSLELAGGKEQYF

J: TRBJ2-1
length: 12
V: TRBV11-1
size: -
D: -
DNA: TGTGCCAGCAGCCTTAATGGGCGGGAGCAGTTCTTC
CDR3: CASSLNGREQFF

J: TRBJ2-7
length: 15
V: TRBV6-5
size: few
D: -
DNA: TGTGCCAGCAGTCCTTCAGGACACCAAGACTACGAGCAGTACTTC
CDR3: CASSPSGHQDYEQYF

J: TRBJ2-4
length: 20
V: TRBV12-1
size: -
D: -
DNA: TGTGCCAGCAGCCCATACCGGCTAGCGGGAGGGTCTGTAGCCAAAAACATTCAGTACTTC
CDR3: CASSPYRLAGGSVAKNIQYF

J: TRBJ1-1
length: 14
V: TRBV9
size: -
D: -
DNA: TGTGCCAGCAGCCCTAGCTTGTTGAACACTGAAGCTTTCTTT
CDR3: CASSPSLLNTEAFF

J: TRBJ2-7
length: 17
V: TRBV7-3
size: -
D: -
DNA: TGTGCCAGCAGCTTCCCATGTGTCAGGCGCACCCCCTACGAGCAGTACTTC
CDR3: CASSFPCVRRTPYEQYF

J: TRBJ1-6
length: 16
V: TRBV5-4
size: -
D: -
DNA: TGTGCCAGCAGCTTGGACCAGGACACCTCCGGCTCACCCCTCCACTTT
CDR3: CASSLDQDTSGSPLHF

J: TRBJ2-7
length: 12
V: TRBV9
size: -
D: -
DNA: TGTGCCAGCAGCGTAGGCCTGGGCGAGCAGTACTTC
CDR3: CASSVGLGEQYF

J: TRBJ1-2
length: 14
V: TRBV6-5
size: -
D: -
DNA: TGTGCCAGCAGTTACTCGGGCACCGTCTATGGCTACACCTTC
CDR3: CASSYSGTVYGYTF

J: TRBJ2-1
length: 13
V: TRBV29-1
size: -
D: -
DNA: TGCAGCGTTGAACCGACTAGGACAGATGAGCAGTTCTTC
CDR3: CSVEPTRTDEQFF

J: TRBJ2-3
length: 18
V: TRBV4-1
size: -
D: TRBD2
DNA: TGCGCCAGCAGCCAAGGGCTCATCGAGACTAGCAGTAGGAGAGGGCAGTATTTT
CDR3: CASSQGLIETSSRRGQYF

J: TRBJ2-2
length: 11
V: TRBV9
size: -
D: -
DNA: -
CDR3: CASRVGRGAVF

J: TRBJ1-4
length: 16
V: TRBV27
size: -
D: TRBD1
DNA: TGTGCCAGCAGTTTATTCCCGACAGGGCAGGAGGAAAAACTGTTTTTT
CDR3: CASSLFPTGQEEKLFF

J: TRBJ1-2
length: 12
V: TRBV5-6
size: -
D: -
DNA: TGTGCCAGCAGCAGGGGTTCCTATGGCCACACCTTC
CDR3: CASSRGSYGHTF

J: TRBJ2-7
length: 13
V: TRBV6-1
size: -
D: -
DNA: TGTGCCAGCATAGCCCTCATCCCCTACGAGCAGTACTTC
CDR3: CASIALIPYEQYF

J: TRBJ2-1
length: 15
V: TRBV6-1
size: -
D: TRBD1
DNA: TGTGCCAGCAAACTCGGGACAGGGCCCTACAATGAGCAGTTCTTC
CDR3: CASKLGTGPYNEQFF

J: TRBJ2-7
length: 14
V: TRBV7-3
size: -
D: TRBD1
DNA: TGTGCCAGCAGCCCCGGACAGGGGGCGTCCGAGCAGTACTTC
CDR3: CASSPGQGASEQYF

J: TRBJ2-7
length: 15
V: TRBV7-9
size: once
D: -
DNA: TGTGCCAGCAGCGGCGGGGAGGTCTTCTCCTACGAGCAGTACTTC
CDR3: CASSGGEVFSYEQYF

J: TRBJ2-5
length: 15
V: TRBV18
size: -
D: -
DNA: TGTGCCAGCTCACGAAACCCAGCGTACCAAGAGACCCAGTACTTC
CDR3: CASSRNPAYQETQYF

J: TRBJ2-2
length: 13
V: TRBV5-1
size: -
D: -
DNA: TGCGCCAGCACTTCTATGGGCACCGGGGAGCTGTTTTTT
CDR3: CASTSMGTGELFF

J: TRBJ1-2
length: 13
V: TRBV12-5
size: -
D: -
DNA: TGTGCTAGTGGTTTGGGCAGGGAGGATGGCTACACCTTC
CDR3: CASGLGREDGYTF

J: TRBJ2-2
length: 18
V: TRBV4-1
size: -
D: -
DNA: TGCGCCAGCAGCCAAGATAGTTGGCTAGCGCCCTCCACCGGGGAGCTGTTTTTT
CDR3: CASSQDSWLAPSTGELFF